Each of the 17 T cell receptor beta chains below was sequenced from the same sample in a study of blood T cells in healthy people across ages (dated by TCRdb to the mid-2010s). The library was made by 5' RACE. The instrument was an Illumina HiSeq 2500. The second PCR ran for roughly 7 to 11 cycles and used a J-beta primer mix along with a sample-barcoded 5' primer. TCRdb applied fastp at Q25 and MiXCR to the public reads, then kept only in-frame beta chains. Under each unique CDR3 protein, matching rows form one entry showing the most common genes and DNA. This sample lists over a million distinct CDR3 sequences; 35% to 45% were detected once. Approximately 7.9% of the sample lies in the top ten. Sequenced sample: blood. All receptors derive from a young woman in good health.

The chain links TRBV6-5 to TRBJ2-1, with TRBD2 matching over 12 bases. The germline CDR1 and CDR2 sequences are MNHEY and SVGAGI. The V gene end was trimmed by 2 bases and the J gene end by 9 bases; junction bases not matched to a gene: 5. The CDR3 covers 15 residues. CDR3 bases: TGTGCCAGCAGTTACGGACTAGCGGGATCTGGTGAGCAGTTCTTC. This translates into CASSYGLAGSGEQFF.

The rearrangement joins TRBV11-1 to TRBJ2-1; TRBD2 matches 13 bases. The CDR3 spans 21 residues. Germline CDR1 SGHAT, CDR2 FQDESV (reference sequence). V lost 2 bases, J lost 3 bases, and 16 bases stayed unmatched. The CDR3 region has the DNA TGTGCCAGCAGCTTATTGGGGGGGACTAGCGGGACAATAGGATTCTACAATGAGCAGTTCTTC. Translation gives CASSLLGGTSGTIGFYNEQFF. Combining the CDR3 with reference TRBV11-1 and TRBJ2-1 gives the whole variable domain EAEVAQSPRYKITEKSQAVAFWCDPISGHATLYWYRQILGQGPELLVQFQDESVVDDSQLPKDRFSAERLKGVDSTLKIQPAELGDSAMYLCASSLLGGTSGTIGFYNEQFFGPGTRLTVL.

J is TRBJ2-7 and V is TRBV27; D remains unclear. V lost 5 bases, J lost 7 bases, and 15 bases lay in between. The CDR3 spans 13 residues. Per germline, CDR1 MNHEY and CDR2 SMNVEV (reference sequence). Here the CDR3 DNA reads TGTGCCAGCAGTGCAGCCGTACGTTCGGAGCAGTACTTC. It codes for CASSAAVRSEQYF.

A few counts support this clonotype. The chain has TRBV20-1 and TRBJ2-7; 7 bases are shared with TRBD1. The germline gives CDR1 DFQATT, CDR2 SNEGSKA (reference sequence). The CDR3 runs to 13 residues. The V gene end was trimmed by 7 bases and the J gene end by 4 bases; junction bases not matched to a gene: 10. The CDR3 coding sequence is TGCAGTGGCTCACCCGGGACAGATTACGAGCAGTACTTC. Its protein product is CSGSPGTDYEQYF.

This clonotype was seen a handful of times. The J gene is TRBJ2-1, the V gene TRBV7-9; D call uncertain. V was cut by 1 base and J by 0 bases, with 10 bases left in between. CDR1 SEHNR and CDR2 FQNEAQ come from the germline V gene (reference sequence). The CDR3 totals 16 residues. CDR3: CASSLGEVSSYNEQFF. In DNA, the CDR3 is TGTGCCAGCAGCTTAGGTGAGGTTAGCTCCTACAATGAGCAGTTCTTC.

V and J are TRBV28 and TRBJ2-3; unclear D gene. CDR3 length equals 12 residues. Trimming shortened V by 2 bases and J by 4 bases, and 4 bases separated the two germline ends. Germline CDR1 MDHEN, CDR2 SYDVKM. The CDR3 loop is CASSLISDTQYF. The CDR3 DNA reads TGTGCCAGCAGTTTAATTTCAGATACGCAGTATTTT.

This clonotype showed up just a few times. The J gene is TRBJ2-4, the V gene TRBV11-2; 7 nucleotides line up with TRBD2. The length of the CDR3 is 16 residues. From germline, CDR1 is SGHAT and CDR2 FQNNGV. After removal of 1 base from V and 0 bases from J, the junction contained 3 bases not matched to a gene. CDR3 DNA: TGTGCCAGCAGCTTAGGACTAGCTGAAGCCAAAAACATTCAGTACTTC. Translating it yields CASSLGLAEAKNIQYF.

The chain recombines TRBV13 with TRBJ2-1; no firm D call. The length of the CDR3 is 13 residues. CDR1 and CDR2 from the germline V gene are PRHDT and FYEKMQ (reference sequence). The V end lost 3 bases, the J end lost 6 bases, and 9 bases lay between the germline ends. The CDR3 here is CASSFRTPNEQFF. The CDR3 DNA reads as TGTGCCAGCAGCTTTCGAACCCCCAATGAGCAGTTCTTC.

This clonotype was seen just once. V gene TRBV20-1 combines with J gene TRBJ1-3; D not certain. With 7 bases removed from V and 12 bases from J, the gap between germline ends came to 16 bases. CDR1 and CDR2 (germline): DFQATT, SNEGSKA (reference sequence). The CDR3 extends over 11 amino acids. The CDR3 loop is CSVSPGSSIYF. The CDR3 DNA reads TGCAGTGTCAGTCCGGGTTCCAGCATATATTTT.

This chain joins TRBV5-5 and TRBJ2-1, with 7 bases fitting TRBD2. The DNA end favors TRBJ2-7, so the J call may be wrong. The CDR3 runs to 15 residues. The germline V gene encodes CDR1 SGHKS and CDR2 YYEKEE (reference sequence). CDR3 residues: CASSWDYRTPGEQYF. The CDR3 DNA reads TGTGCCAGCAGCTGGGACTACCGAACCCCCGGGGAGCAGTACTTC.

The rearrangement links TRBV9 to TRBJ2-3; TRBD2 might be the D (6 bases). In germline, CDR1 is SGDLS, CDR2 YYNGEE. This CDR3 contains 14 residues. Deletions cut 4 bases from V and 5 bases from J, with 14 bases between. The CDR3 nucleotides read TGTGCCAGCAGCCTAGGCCTAGCGTTAGATACGCAGTATTTT. As protein: CASSLGLALDTQYF.

The table lists this clonotype with many counts. The J gene is TRBJ2-5, the V gene TRBV29-1, with 8 nucleotides matching TRBD2. Germline-derived CDR1 and CDR2 are SQVTM and ANQGSEA. Unmatched junction bases numbered 8, after V lost 3 bases and J lost 5 bases. The CDR3 sequence is 14 residues long. This CDR3 reads CSVEPAGVSETQYF. Here the CDR3 DNA reads TGCAGCGTTGAGCCAGCGGGAGTTAGTGAGACCCAGTACTTC.

The chain carries TRBV2 and TRBJ1-4; D is ambiguous. Germline values: CDR1 SNHLY, CDR2 FYNNEI. CDR3 length equals 14 residues. V was pared by 5 bases and J by 5 bases, with 12 bases between. The CDR3 bases are TGTGCCAGCAGTCCCCTCGGGTCAAATGAAAAACTGTTTTTT. It yields the protein CASSPLGSNEKLFF.

This clonotype has a single count. The V gene is TRBV29-1, the J gene TRBJ2-1; no firm D call. The J call is in doubt because the DNA end fits TRBJ2-7 better. The germline V gene has CDR1 SQVTM and CDR2 ANQGSEA. This CDR3 has 14 amino acids. In DNA, the CDR3 is TGCAGCGTTGAAGATACCCGCGGACGTACTGAGCAGTACTTC. Its protein product is CSVEDTRGRTEQYF.

This chain connects TRBV27 to TRBJ2-1, with D perhaps matching TRBD1 or TRBD2 (5 bases each). The V end was cut by 4 bases, the J end by 15 bases, with 19 bases between. The CDR3 spans 13 residues. CDR1 and CDR2 (germline): MNHEY, SMNVEV (reference sequence). This chain's CDR3 is CASSWGPDWGRFF. In nucleotides, the CDR3 is TGTGCCAGCAGTTGGGGACCCGACTGGGGACGGTTCTTC.

V gene TRBV18 combines with J gene TRBJ2-5; a weak D match, TRBD2 (5 bases). Germline V gene data show CDR1 as KGHSH and CDR2 as LQKENI. CDR3 length: 12 amino acids. For the CDR3, the DNA is TGTGCTACTCACGGGGACCAAGAGACCCAGTACTTC. Its translation is CATHGDQETQYF.

Turning to this clonotype: A much larger clone differs by one base, so this may be a read error. The V and J genes are TRBV28 and TRBJ1-5; D not resolved. CDR1 MDHEN and CDR2 SYDVKM come from the germline V gene. The ends were cut back, 3 bases at V and 3 bases at J, with 18 bases in the middle. The CDR3 contains 17 residues. Here the CDR3 reads CASSFGSGVFSNQPQHF. The DNA of the CDR3 is TGTGCCAGCAGTTTCGGGTCGGGCGTCTTTTCCAATCAGCCCCAGCATTTT. The full variable domain, in which reference TRBV28 and TRBJ1-5 provide the parts outside the CDR3, is DVKVTQSSRYLVKRTGEKVFLECVQDMDHENMFWYRQDPGLGLRLIYFSYDVKMKEKGDIPEGYSVSREKKERFSLILESASTNQTSMYLCASSFGSGVFSNQPQHFGDGTRLSIL.